The 4 T cell receptor beta chains below were found in one sample sequenced in a study of blood T cell repertoires in COVID-19 (dated by TCRdb to the early 2020s). Receptors were amplified or captured by the immunoSEQ multiplex PCR assay. As stored in TCRdb, this immuneACCESS dataset retains in-frame rearrangements with V and J assigned. A fraction of the clones does not appear; measured against another copy, unresolved V genes explain less than half of the discrepancy, and the remainder lacks a known reason. This sample comprises 50,000 to 65,000 clones, around 83% of them detected only once. The ten largest clonotypes hold about 5.9% of the sample. Sequencing was performed on peripheral blood. The receptors derive from a human donor in a cohort sampled during active COVID-19.

CDR3 amino acids: CASSSRGQGFSYEQYF. The CDR3, as DNA: TGTGCCAGCAGCTCCCGGGGACAGGGTTTCTCCTACGAGCAGTACTTC. The rearrangement links TRBV11-2 to TRBJ2-7; 9 nucleotides align to TRBD1. V dropped 4 bases and J dropped 0; count of bases not matched to a gene: 7. Germline V CDR1 and CDR2: SGHAT, FQNNGV. This CDR3 region has 16 residues. Full variable domain (rest looked up from reference TRBV11-2 and TRBJ2-7): EAGVAQSPRYKIIEKRQSVAFWCNPISGHATLYWYQQILGQGPKLLIQFQNNGVVDDSQLPKDRFSAERLKGVDSTLKIQPAKLEDSAVYLCASSSRGQGFSYEQYFGPGTRLTVT.

The CDR3 DNA reads as TGTGCCAGCAGCGTCCAGGGGGCGAACACTGAAGCTTTCTTT. It is translated as CASSVQGANTEAFF. This chain joins TRBV9 and TRBJ1-1; TRBD1 aligns across 8 bases. CDR3 length: 14 residues. V lost 2 bases, J lost 1 base, and 1 base stayed unmatched. Germline-derived CDR1 and CDR2 are SGDLS and YYNGEE. Full variable domain (outside the CDR3, taken from reference TRBV9 and TRBJ1-1): DSGVTQTPKHLITATGQRVTLRCSPRSGDLSVYWYQQSLDQGLQFLIQYYNGEERAKGNILERFSAQQFPDLHSELNLSSLELGDSALYFCASSVQGANTEAFFGQGTRLTVV.

The rearrangement uses TRBV5-1 and TRBJ2-7; a weak D match, TRBD1 (5 bases). Germline V CDR1 and CDR2: SGHRS, YFSETQ. The CDR3 is 15 residues long. Deletions cut 0 bases from V and 0 bases from J, with 10 bases between. The DNA of the CDR3 is TGCGCCAGCAGCTTGGCCTTTCAGGGCTCCTACGAGCAGTACTTC. It translates to CASSLAFQGSYEQYF.

The chain couples TRBV7-2 to TRBJ1-5; maybe TRBD1 (6 bases). The CDR3 consists of 14 residues. The V gene's germline CDR1 is SGHTA and CDR2 FQGNSA. V shed 5 bases and J shed 5 bases, with 13 bases lying between them. The CDR3 here is CASSKRTEYQPQHF. The CDR3 DNA is TGTGCCAGCAGCAAGCGGACAGAGTATCAGCCCCAGCATTTT. The full variable domain, rest sourced from reference TRBV7-2 and TRBJ1-5, is GAGVSQSPSNKVTEKGKDVELRCDPISGHTALYWYRQSLGQGLEFLIYFQGNSAPDKSGLPSDRFSAERTGGSVSTLTIQRTQQEDSAVYLCASSKRTEYQPQHFGDGTRLSIL.